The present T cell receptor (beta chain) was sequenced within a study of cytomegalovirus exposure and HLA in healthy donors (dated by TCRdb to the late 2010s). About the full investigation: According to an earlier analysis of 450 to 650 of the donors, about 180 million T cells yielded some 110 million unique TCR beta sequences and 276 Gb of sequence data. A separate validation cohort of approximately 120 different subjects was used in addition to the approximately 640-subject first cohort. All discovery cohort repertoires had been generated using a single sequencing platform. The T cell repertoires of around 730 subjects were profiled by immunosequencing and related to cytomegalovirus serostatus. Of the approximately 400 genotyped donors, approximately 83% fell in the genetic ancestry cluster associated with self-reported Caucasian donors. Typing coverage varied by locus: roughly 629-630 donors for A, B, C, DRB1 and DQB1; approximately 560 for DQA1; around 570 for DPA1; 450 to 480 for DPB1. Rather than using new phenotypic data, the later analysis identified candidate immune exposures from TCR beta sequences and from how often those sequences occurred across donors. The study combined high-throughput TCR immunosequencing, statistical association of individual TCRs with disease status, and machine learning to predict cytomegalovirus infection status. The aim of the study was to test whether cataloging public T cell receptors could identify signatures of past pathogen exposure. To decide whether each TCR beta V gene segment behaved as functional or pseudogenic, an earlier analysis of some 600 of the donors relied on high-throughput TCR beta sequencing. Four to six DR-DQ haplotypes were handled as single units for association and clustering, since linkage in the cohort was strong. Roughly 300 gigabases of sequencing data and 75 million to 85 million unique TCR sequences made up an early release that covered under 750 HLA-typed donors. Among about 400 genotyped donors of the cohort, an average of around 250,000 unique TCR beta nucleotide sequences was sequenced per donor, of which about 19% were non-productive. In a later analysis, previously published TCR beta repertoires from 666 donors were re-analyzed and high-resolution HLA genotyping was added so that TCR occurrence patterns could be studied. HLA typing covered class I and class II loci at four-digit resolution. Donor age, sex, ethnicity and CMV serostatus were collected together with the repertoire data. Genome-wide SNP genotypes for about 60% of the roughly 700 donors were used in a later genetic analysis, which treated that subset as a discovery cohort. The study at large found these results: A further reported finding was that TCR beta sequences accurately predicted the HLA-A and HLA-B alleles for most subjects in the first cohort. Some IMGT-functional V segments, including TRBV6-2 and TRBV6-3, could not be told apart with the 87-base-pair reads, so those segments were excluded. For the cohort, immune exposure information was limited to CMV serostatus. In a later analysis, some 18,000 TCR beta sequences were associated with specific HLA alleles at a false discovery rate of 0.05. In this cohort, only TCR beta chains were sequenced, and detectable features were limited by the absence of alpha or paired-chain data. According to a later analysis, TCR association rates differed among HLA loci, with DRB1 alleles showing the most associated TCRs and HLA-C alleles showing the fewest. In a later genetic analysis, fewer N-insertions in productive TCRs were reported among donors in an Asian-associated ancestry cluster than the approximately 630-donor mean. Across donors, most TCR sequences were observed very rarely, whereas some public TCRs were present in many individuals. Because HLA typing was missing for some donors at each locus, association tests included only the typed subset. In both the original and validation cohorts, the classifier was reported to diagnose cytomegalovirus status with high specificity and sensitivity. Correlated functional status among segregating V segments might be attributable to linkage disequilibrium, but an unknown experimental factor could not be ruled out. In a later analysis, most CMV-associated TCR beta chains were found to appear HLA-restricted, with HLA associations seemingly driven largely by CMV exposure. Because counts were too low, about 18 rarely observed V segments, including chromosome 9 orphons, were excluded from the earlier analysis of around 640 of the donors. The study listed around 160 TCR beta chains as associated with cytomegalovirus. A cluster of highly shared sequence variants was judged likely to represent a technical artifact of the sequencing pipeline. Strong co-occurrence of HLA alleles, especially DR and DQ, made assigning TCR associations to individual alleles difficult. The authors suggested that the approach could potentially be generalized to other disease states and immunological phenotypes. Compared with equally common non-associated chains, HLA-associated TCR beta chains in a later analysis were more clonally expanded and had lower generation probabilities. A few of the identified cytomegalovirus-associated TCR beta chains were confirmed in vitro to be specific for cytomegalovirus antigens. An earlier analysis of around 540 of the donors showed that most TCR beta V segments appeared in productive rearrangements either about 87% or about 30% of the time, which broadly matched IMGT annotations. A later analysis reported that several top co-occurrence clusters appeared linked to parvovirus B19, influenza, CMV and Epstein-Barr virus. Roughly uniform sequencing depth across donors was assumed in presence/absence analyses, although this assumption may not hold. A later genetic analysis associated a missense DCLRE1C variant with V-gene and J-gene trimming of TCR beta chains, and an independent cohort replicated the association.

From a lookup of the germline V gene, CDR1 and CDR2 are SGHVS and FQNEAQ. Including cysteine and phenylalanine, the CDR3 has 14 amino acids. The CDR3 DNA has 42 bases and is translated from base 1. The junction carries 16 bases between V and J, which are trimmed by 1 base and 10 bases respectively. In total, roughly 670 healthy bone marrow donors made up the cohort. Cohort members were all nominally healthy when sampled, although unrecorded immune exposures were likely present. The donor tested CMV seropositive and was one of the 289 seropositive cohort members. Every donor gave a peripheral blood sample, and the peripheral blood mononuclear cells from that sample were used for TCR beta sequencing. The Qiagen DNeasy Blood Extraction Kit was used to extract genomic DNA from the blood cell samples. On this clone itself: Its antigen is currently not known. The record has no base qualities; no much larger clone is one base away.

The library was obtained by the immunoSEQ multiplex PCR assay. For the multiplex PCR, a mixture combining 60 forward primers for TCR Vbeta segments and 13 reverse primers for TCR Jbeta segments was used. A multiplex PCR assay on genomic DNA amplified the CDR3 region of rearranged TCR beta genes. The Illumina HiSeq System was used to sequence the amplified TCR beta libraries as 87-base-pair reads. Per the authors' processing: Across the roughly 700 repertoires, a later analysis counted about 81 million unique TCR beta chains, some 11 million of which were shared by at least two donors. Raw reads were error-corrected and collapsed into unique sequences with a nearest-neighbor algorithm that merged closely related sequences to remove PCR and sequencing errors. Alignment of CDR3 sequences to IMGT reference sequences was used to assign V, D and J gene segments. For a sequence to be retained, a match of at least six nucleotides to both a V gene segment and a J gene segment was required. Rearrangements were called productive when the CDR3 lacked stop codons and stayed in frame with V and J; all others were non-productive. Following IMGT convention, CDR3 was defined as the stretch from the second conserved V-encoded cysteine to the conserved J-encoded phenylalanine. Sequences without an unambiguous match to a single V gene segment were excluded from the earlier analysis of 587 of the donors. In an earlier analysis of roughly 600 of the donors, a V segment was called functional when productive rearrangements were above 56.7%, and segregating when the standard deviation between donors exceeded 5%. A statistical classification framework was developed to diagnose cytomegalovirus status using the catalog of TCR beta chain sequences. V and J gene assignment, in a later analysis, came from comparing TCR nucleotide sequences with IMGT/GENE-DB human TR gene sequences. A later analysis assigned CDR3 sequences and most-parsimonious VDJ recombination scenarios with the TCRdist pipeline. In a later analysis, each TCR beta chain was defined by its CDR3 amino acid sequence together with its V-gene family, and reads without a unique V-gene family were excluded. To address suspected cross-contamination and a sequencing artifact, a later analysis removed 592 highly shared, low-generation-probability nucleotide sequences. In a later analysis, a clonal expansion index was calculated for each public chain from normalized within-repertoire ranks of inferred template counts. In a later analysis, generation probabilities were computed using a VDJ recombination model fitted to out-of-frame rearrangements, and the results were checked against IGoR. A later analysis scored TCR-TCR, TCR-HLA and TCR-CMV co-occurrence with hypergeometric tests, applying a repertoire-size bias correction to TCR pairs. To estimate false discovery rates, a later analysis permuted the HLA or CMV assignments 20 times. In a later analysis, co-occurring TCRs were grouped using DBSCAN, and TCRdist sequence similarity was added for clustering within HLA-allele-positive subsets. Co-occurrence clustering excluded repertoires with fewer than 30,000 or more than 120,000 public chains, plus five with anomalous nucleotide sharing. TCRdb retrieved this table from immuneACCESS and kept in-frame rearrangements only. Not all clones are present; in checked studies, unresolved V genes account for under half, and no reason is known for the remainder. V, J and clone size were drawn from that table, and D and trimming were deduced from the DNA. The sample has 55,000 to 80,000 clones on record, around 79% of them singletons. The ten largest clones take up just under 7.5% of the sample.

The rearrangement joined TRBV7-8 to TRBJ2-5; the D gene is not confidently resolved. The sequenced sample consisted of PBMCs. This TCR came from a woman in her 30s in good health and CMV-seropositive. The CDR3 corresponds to CASSLEAPTRVQYF. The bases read TGTGCCAGCAGCTTAGAAGCTCCTACCCGGGTCCAGTACTTC.